One sample yielded the 16 T cell receptor beta chains listed below, sequenced in a study of OX40 agonist ivuxolimab in advanced cancers. Here immunoSEQ multiplex PCR was the method, and the copy in TCRdb shows in-frame clones only, minus some. Of about 48,000 clones in the sample, around 90% were seen once. The sample consisted of CD4+ or CD8+ T cells sorted from blood, taken in a trial of the OX40 agonist ivuxolimab. These receptors all stem from an adult with an advanced solid tumor such as melanoma, head and neck, liver or kidney cancer.

The chain uses TRBV6-6 and TRBJ2-1; D not certain. V lost 6 bases and J 3 bases, leaving 15 bases between the germline ends. Germline V gene sequence: CDR1 MNHNY, CDR2 SVGAGI (reference sequence). The CDR3 spans 15 residues. CDR3 amino acids: CASSPVARGYNEQFF. DNA of the CDR3: TGTGCCAGCAGCCCGGTAGCAAGAGGCTACAATGAGCAGTTCTTC.

The V and J genes are TRBV6-1 and TRBJ2-7; the D is unclear. Looked up from germline, CDR1 is MNHNS and CDR2 is SASEGT. This CDR3 contains 14 residues. V was shortened by 1 base and J by 0 bases, with 7 bases between the two germline ends. Written as DNA, the CDR3 is TGTGCCAGCAGTGAAGTGGGCAGCTCCTACGAGCAGTACGTC. It yields the protein CASSEVGSSYEQYV.

The chain joins TRBV19 to TRBJ2-7; no reliable D call. The CDR3 has 15 amino acids. The germline V and J ends were trimmed by 5 bases and 2 bases, with 16 bases remaining between them. Per the germline V gene, CDR1 is LNHDA and CDR2 is SQIVND (reference sequence). CDR3 DNA sequence: TGTGCCAGTAGTGAATGGGTCGGCACTGCCTACGAGCAGTACTTC. Protein sequence: CASSEWVGTAYEQYF.

The chain is built from TRBV5-6 and TRBJ2-7, with D tentatively TRBD1 (6 bases). The CDR3 length is 12 residues. Germline loops: CDR1 SGHDT, CDR2 YYEEEE. The V end lost 4 bases, the J end lost 3 bases, and 8 bases lay between the germline ends. CDR3 sequence (DNA): TGTGCCAGCAGCCTGGGACACTACGAGCAGTACGTC. Amino acid sequence: CASSLGHYEQYV.

This chain connects TRBV28 to TRBJ1-5; D not certain. From germline, CDR1 is MDHEN and CDR2 SYDVKM. Trimming pared 0 bases from V and 3 bases from J, leaving 6 bases between. This CDR3 has 14 amino acids. The CDR3 DNA follows: TGTGCCAGCAGTTTATGGGGTAACAATCAGCCCCAGCATTTT. As protein: CASSLWGNNQPQHF.

V is TRBV10-3 and J is TRBJ2-3, with D possibly matching TRBD2 (5 bases). This CDR3 has 14 residues. Germline V gene sequence: CDR1 ENHRY, CDR2 SYGVKD. The V gene lost 3 bases and the J gene lost 2 bases, with 9 bases spanning the gap. CDR3 DNA: TGTGCCATCAGTGATGCCGGGAACACAGATACGCAGTATTTT. Its translation is CAISDAGNTDTQYF.

The V gene is TRBV27, the J gene TRBJ1-1; no clear D. The germline CDR1 and CDR2 sequences are MNHEY and SMNVEV (reference sequence). V lost 0 bases, J lost 6 bases, and 8 bases lay in between. CDR3 length: 13 residues. The CDR3 is CASSLSGSSEAFF. For the CDR3, the DNA is TGTGCCAGCAGTTTATCGGGAAGTTCTGAAGCTTTCTTT.

The V and J genes are TRBV5-1 and TRBJ2-4; TRBD2 matches 9 bases. Germline loops: CDR1 SGHRS, CDR2 YFSETQ. The CDR3 has 16 amino acids. V gave up 0 bases and J gave up 7 bases; unmatched junction bases: 8. CDR3 amino acids: CASSLEGGGAGNIQYF. The DNA of the CDR3 is TGCGCCAGCAGCTTGGAAGGCGGGGGGGCCGGGAACATTCAGTACTTC.

V usage is TRBV27 and J usage is TRBJ2-7, with D unresolved. V was shortened by 3 bases and J by 3 bases, with 9 bases between the two germline ends. The CDR3 extends over 13 amino acids. CDR1 MNHEY and CDR2 SMNVEV come from the germline V gene (reference sequence). The CDR3 nucleotides are TGTGCCAGCAGTTTGGTCAGTTACTACGAGCAGTACTTC. Protein sequence: CASSLVSYYEQYF.

The chain is built from TRBV11-2 and TRBJ1-2; 7 bases agree with TRBD1. Germline V lookup: CDR1 SGHAT, CDR2 FQNNGV. There are 14 residues in the CDR3. V shed 4 bases and J 4 bases; nucleotides not matched to a gene: 6. The CDR3 spells CASSSTGVAYGYTF. CDR3 DNA sequence: TGTGCCAGCAGCTCCACAGGGGTGGCCTATGGCTACACCTTC.

The chain is built from TRBV4-2 and TRBJ1-5; tentative D call: TRBD1 (5 bases). CDR1 is LGHNA, CDR2 YNFKEQ, per germline. V lost 2 bases, J lost 7 bases, and 18 bases lay in between. There are 16 residues in the CDR3. CDR3 region: CASSQLLRGPGQPQHF. CDR3 DNA: TGTGCCAGCAGCCAACTCCTCCGGGGCCCAGGGCAGCCCCAGCATTTT.

This clone was observed a handful of times. The genes are TRBV9 and TRBJ1-1; no firm D call. The length of the CDR3 is 15 residues. The V gene's germline CDR1 is SGDLS and CDR2 YYNGEE. V was trimmed by 0 bases and J by 1 base, leaving 10 bases between them. The CDR3 DNA follows: TGTGCCAGCAGCGTAGACTCTCAATCGAACACTGAAGCTTTCTTT. Amino acid sequence: CASSVDSQSNTEAFF.

The table lists this clone with a few counts. The chain is built from TRBV18 and TRBJ2-2; tentative D call: TRBD1 (6 bases). The CDR3 runs to 16 residues. The V gene's germline CDR1 is KGHSH and CDR2 LQKENI. The germline V and J ends were trimmed by 0 bases and 0 bases, with 8 bases remaining between them. CDR3 DNA: TGTGCCAGCTCACCACCGCAGGGGCCGAACACCGGGGAGCTGTTTTTT. Translation: CASSPPQGPNTGELFF.

This sequence joins TRBV5-6 and TRBJ2-2, with TRBD1 matching over 9 bases. The CDR3 extends over 15 amino acids. V shed 3 bases, J shed 1 base, and the junction held 1 base outside the gene matches. From germline, CDR1 is SGHDT and CDR2 YYEEEE. The CDR3 protein is CASSWDRENTGELFF. CDR3 bases: TGTGCCAGCAGCTGGGACAGGGAGAACACCGGGGAGCTGTTTTTT.

This chain links TRBV19 with TRBJ2-1; D gene ambiguous. The CDR3 covers 13 residues. CDR1 and CDR2 (germline): LNHDA, SQIVND (reference sequence). Trimming took 3 bases from V and 10 from J, leaving 13 bases between them. The DNA for the CDR3 is TGTGCCAGTAGTATGGAACGAGGAAGCGAGCAGTTCTTC. It codes for CASSMERGSEQFF.

The chain links TRBV5-4 to TRBJ2-1, with a possible D match to TRBD1 (7 bases). Looked up from germline, CDR1 is SGHNT and CDR2 is YYREEE (reference sequence). Trimming removed 4 bases at V and 8 bases at J, with 19 bases between. This CDR3 has 15 residues. CDR3 DNA: TGTGCCAGCAGCCATAGATTGGAGGGGGCGGATGAGCAGTTCTTC. Translation: CASSHRLEGADEQFF. The complete variable domain, with remaining parts taken from reference TRBV5-4 and TRBJ2-1, reads ETGVTQSPTHLIKTRGQQVTLRCSSQSGHNTVSWYQQALGQGPQFIFQYYREEENGRGNFPPRFSGLQFPNYSSELNVNALELDDSALYLCASSHRLEGADEQFFGPGTRLTVL.